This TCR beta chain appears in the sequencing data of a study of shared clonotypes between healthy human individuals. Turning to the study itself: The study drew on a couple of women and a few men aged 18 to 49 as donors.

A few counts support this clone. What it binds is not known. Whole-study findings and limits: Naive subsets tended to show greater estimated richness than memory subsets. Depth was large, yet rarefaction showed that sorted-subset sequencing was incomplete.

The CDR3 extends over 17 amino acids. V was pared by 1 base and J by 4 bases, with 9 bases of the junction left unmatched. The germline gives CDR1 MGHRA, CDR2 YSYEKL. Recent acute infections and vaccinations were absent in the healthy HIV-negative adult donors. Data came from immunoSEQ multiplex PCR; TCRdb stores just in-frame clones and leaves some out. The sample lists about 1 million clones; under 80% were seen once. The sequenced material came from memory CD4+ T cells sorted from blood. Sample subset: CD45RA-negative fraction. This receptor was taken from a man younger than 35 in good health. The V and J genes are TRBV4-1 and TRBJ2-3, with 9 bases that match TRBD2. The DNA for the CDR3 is TGCGCCAGCAGCCAAGGTCGCAGTAGCGGGGGCGCAGATACGCAGTATTTT. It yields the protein CASSQGRSSGGADTQYF.